The clone carrying this T cell receptor (beta chain) was detected ten times or more. What it recognizes is unknown. The sample belongs to a study of CD8+CD57+ T cells in acquired aplastic anemia. Overall study: The study obtained an average of approximately 3 ug of DNA from sorted CD4+ and CD8+ cells.

Study-wide points: Shared by patients and controls, roughly 28 CD8+ CDR3s were abundant in patients. In CD8+ cells, Simpson's diversity showed no significant difference between patients and controls.

This CDR3 has 15 amino acids. The trim removed 1 base at V and 4 bases at J, leaving 2 bases unmatched. Germline lookup yields CDR1 WNHNN and CDR2 SYGVQD (reference sequence). TCR beta VDJ and CDR3 profiling used genomic DNA as template. MiXCR, run by TCRdb on the reads, gives a single entry per CDR3 protein. This sample has roughly 81,000 distinct CDR3 sequences, with 40% to 55% found just once. The sample consisted of sorted CD4+, CD8+, or CD8+CD57+ T cells (not recorded which) from PBMCs. This TCR was recovered from a human donor in good health, serving as a control. The gene calls are TRBV10-1 and TRBJ2-2; 8 bases align to TRBD2. The CDR3 DNA is TGCGCCAGCAGTGAGTGGAGCGGGGGCACCGGGGAGCTGTTTTTT. Translation gives CASSEWSGGTGELFF.